The 22 T cell receptor beta chains reported below all come from one sample, sequenced in a study of shared clonotypes between healthy human individuals. Clones were read by immunoSEQ multiplex PCR, and TCRdb kept only the in-frame ones, dropping some. The table includes some 1.5 million clones, about 96% detected once. The material sequenced was naive CD4+ T cells sorted from blood. Subset denoted: CD45RA+ positively selected. The receptors originated from a man aged 25 to 45 in good health.

The chain combines TRBV19 with TRBJ2-6, with D possibly matching TRBD1 (7 bases). The V and J ends lost 4 bases and 0 bases respectively, with 13 bases between them. Germline V CDR1 and CDR2: LNHDA, SQIVND (reference sequence). This CDR3 comprises 17 residues. For the CDR3, the DNA is TGTGCCAGTAGTACAGGGGGGCCCGGCTCTGGGGCCAACGTCCTGACTTTC. It specifies CASSTGGPGSGANVLTF. The full variable domain, with the rest looked up from reference TRBV19 and TRBJ2-6, is DGGITQSPKYLFRKEGQNVTLSCEQNLNHDAMYWYRQDPGQGLRLIYYSQIVNDFQKGDIAEGYSVSREKKESFPLTVTSAQKNPTAFYLCASSTGGPGSGANVLTFGAGSRLTVL.

The chain has TRBV7-6 and TRBJ2-2, with D possibly being TRBD1 (5 bases). Trimming left V 1 base short and J 7 bases short, with 13 bases between. CDR1 and CDR2 from the germline V gene are SGHVS and FNYEAQ. There are 15 residues in the CDR3. The CDR3 DNA is TGTGCCAGCAGCTTAGTTCCAGGGCAAATCGGGGAGCTGTTTTTT. Translating gives CASSLVPGQIGELFF.

V is TRBV4-1 and J is TRBJ2-7; no firm D call. The CDR3 runs to 13 residues. Germline-derived CDR1 and CDR2 are MGHRA and YSYEKL. Trimming took 1 base from V and 6 from J, leaving 10 bases between them. CDR3 sequence (DNA): TGCGCCAGCAGCCAAGTTCTACCGGGCGAGCAGTACTTC. It codes for CASSQVLPGEQYF.

The J gene is TRBJ2-7, the V gene TRBV5-5; possible D gene TRBD1, 6 bases. V lost 4 bases, J lost 9 bases, and 17 bases lay in between. Looked up from germline, CDR1 is SGHKS and CDR2 is YYEKEE (reference sequence). The CDR3 length is 13 residues. For the CDR3, the DNA is TGTGCCAGCAGCGCGCGGACAGCACAGGTGCAGTACTTC. This codes for CASSARTAQVQYF.

The chain carries TRBV5-1 and TRBJ2-5, with D possibly matching TRBD1 (6 bases). CDR3 length equals 15 residues. Between the trimmed V and J ends, which lost 7 bases and 2 bases, there was a span of 18 bases. Germline CDR1 and CDR2: SGHRS and YFSETQ. The CDR3 DNA reads as TGCGCCAGCTCTGATACACAGGGATTACAAGAGACCCAGTACTTC. Translating it yields CASSDTQGLQETQYF.

This chain joins TRBV5-6 and TRBJ2-7, with 12 bases lining up with TRBD2. The germline V gene has CDR1 SGHDT and CDR2 YYEEEE. The CDR3 loop spans 15 amino acids. V lost 0 bases and J lost 5; bases outside the gene matches: 3. This chain's CDR3 is CASSLVGTSGHEQYF. CDR3 in DNA: TGTGCCAGCAGCTTGGTAGGGACTAGCGGGCACGAGCAGTACTTC.

In nucleotides, the CDR3 is TGTGCCAGCAGCTTTGGGACAGCCGGAAACACCATATATTTT. Translated, it gives CASSFGTAGNTIYF. J is TRBJ1-3 and V is TRBV7-9; 7 bases line up with TRBD1. Germline V gives CDR1 SEHNR, CDR2 FQNEAQ (reference sequence). The CDR3 runs to 14 residues. The ends lost 3 bases at V and 4 bases at J; junction bases unmatched: 3.

This chain connects TRBV28 to TRBJ1-4; 12 nucleotides agree with TRBD1. This CDR3 has 17 residues. Germline CDR1 and CDR2: MDHEN and SYDVKM. V was pared by 5 bases and J by 7 bases, with 11 bases of the junction left unmatched. The DNA for the CDR3 is TGTGCCAGCAGTACCGGGACAGGGGGCGCGTTTGGTGAAAAACTGTTTTTT. This sequence encodes CASSTGTGGAFGEKLFF.

The chain links TRBV9 to TRBJ1-4; no clear D gene. The ends were cut back, 3 bases at V and 0 bases at J, with 6 bases in the middle. The germline CDR1 and CDR2 sequences are SGDLS and YYNGEE. This CDR3 has 14 residues. CDR3 sequence: CASSAQTTNEKLFF. For the CDR3, the DNA is TGTGCCAGCAGCGCACAGACAACTAATGAAAAACTGTTTTTT.

CDR3 nucleotides: TGTGCCAGCAGCTCACCGGCGGCAGATACGCAGTATTTT. Translation: CASSSPAADTQYF. This chain links TRBV7-8 with TRBJ2-3, with D unclear. This CDR3 has 13 amino acids. Per germline, CDR1 SGHVS and CDR2 FQNEAQ. Trimming pared 4 bases from V and 4 bases from J, leaving 9 bases between. Combining the CDR3 with reference TRBV7-8 and TRBJ2-3 gives the whole variable domain GAGVSQSPRYKVAKRGQDVALRCDPISGHVSLFWYQQALGQGPEFLTYFQNEAQLDKSGLPSDRFFAERPEGSVSTLKIQRTQQEDSAVYLCASSSPAADTQYFGPGTRLTVL.

V is TRBV6-6 and J is TRBJ2-5, with 12 positions matching TRBD1. Germline loops: CDR1 MNHNY, CDR2 SVGAGI (reference sequence). Trimming at V came to 4 bases and at J to 6 bases, leaving 9 bases not matched to a gene. The CDR3 has 16 residues. As DNA, the CDR3 is TGTGCCAGCAGTTTATCCCCGGGACAGGGGGCGAAGACCCAGTACTTC. Translating gives CASSLSPGQGAKTQYF.

The chain recombines TRBV28 with TRBJ2-1, with D perhaps matching TRBD2 (5 bases). The V end lost 2 bases, the J end lost 8 bases, and 10 bases lay between the germline ends. The CDR3 length is 13 residues. CDR1 MDHEN and CDR2 SYDVKM come from the germline V gene. CDR3 loop: CASSLEGSYEQFF. DNA of the CDR3: TGTGCCAGCAGTTTAGAGGGTAGCTATGAGCAGTTCTTC.

The rearrangement joins TRBV2 to TRBJ2-7; D is possibly TRBD2 (5 bases). V was shortened by 10 bases and J by 2 bases, with 12 bases between the two germline ends. CDR1 SNHLY and CDR2 FYNNEI come from the germline V gene. The CDR3 has 12 residues. CDR3 residues: CATGLGTYEQYF. CDR3 coding DNA: TGTGCCACCGGACTCGGGACCTACGAGCAGTACTTC.

This clone was observed once. In the same sample, other DNA sequences code for this CDR3. The chain couples TRBV30 to TRBJ2-6; no reliable D call. Per the germline V gene, CDR1 is GTSNPN and CDR2 is SVGIG (reference sequence). V gave up 0 bases and J gave up 0 bases, with 6 bases separating them. The CDR3 spans 15 residues. In DNA form, the CDR3 reads TGTGCCTGGAGTGTACGAGGCTCTGGGGCCAACGTCCTGACTTTC. Translated: CAWSVRGSGANVLTF.

The rearrangement uses TRBV28 and TRBJ1-1; perhaps TRBD1 as D (6 bases). Germline V gene data show CDR1 as MDHEN and CDR2 as SYDVKM. The V end was cut by 3 bases, the J end by 6 bases, with 11 bases between. The CDR3 totals 13 residues. The CDR3, as DNA: TGTGCCAGCAGTTTCAGGGGTAAGGCTGAAGCTTTCTTT. It encodes CASSFRGKAEAFF.

The chain recombines TRBV7-9 with TRBJ1-1; perhaps TRBD1 as D (6 bases). V shed 8 bases and J shed 0 bases, with 19 bases lying between them. The CDR3 runs 16 residues. Per germline, CDR1 SEHNR and CDR2 FQNEAQ (reference sequence). This CDR3 reads CASYRPRGAMNTEAFF. The CDR3 DNA follows: TGTGCCAGCTACCGCCCCCGGGGGGCCATGAACACTGAAGCTTTCTTT.

The chain recombines TRBV11-2 with TRBJ1-1; tentatively, D is TRBD1 (5 bases). The CDR3 totals 14 residues. Trimming took off 1 base at V and 4 bases at J, with 10 bases between the two ends. The germline gives CDR1 SGHAT, CDR2 FQNNGV. CDR3 DNA sequence: TGTGCCAGCAGCTTAGGCCGGGGGAGCACTGAAGCTTTCTTT. Its protein product is CASSLGRGSTEAFF.

The chain combines TRBV6-4 with TRBJ2-1; 7 positions agree with TRBD2. V lost 6 bases and J lost 5; bases outside the gene matches: 4. This CDR3 contains 13 residues. Germline V gives CDR1 MRHNA, CDR2 SNTAGT. CDR3 protein: CASRGGSHNEQFF. The CDR3 region has the DNA TGTGCCAGCAGGGGCGGGAGCCACAATGAGCAGTTCTTC.

CDR3 residues: CASSFKTVSNQPQHF. In DNA form, the CDR3 reads TGTGCCAGCAGCTTTAAGACAGTTAGCAATCAGCCCCAGCATTTT. The V gene is TRBV28, the J gene TRBJ1-5; possible D gene TRBD1, 5 bases. The CDR3 totals 15 residues. The V gene's germline CDR1 is MDHEN and CDR2 SYDVKM. V was clipped by 6 bases and J by 0 bases, with 12 bases between them. Looking up the rest from reference TRBV28 and TRBJ1-5 gives the full variable domain: DVKVTQSSRYLVKRTGEKVFLECVQDMDHENMFWYRQDPGLGLRLIYFSYDVKMKEKGDIPEGYSVSREKKERFSLILESASTNQTSMYLCASSFKTVSNQPQHFGDGTRLSIL.

V is TRBV9 and J is TRBJ2-7; D assignment may be TRBD1 or TRBD2 (5 bases each). The germline gives CDR1 SGDLS, CDR2 YYNGEE. The CDR3 is made up of 15 amino acids. The V end was cut by 3 bases, the J end by 2 bases, with 15 bases between. The CDR3 DNA is TGTGCCAGCAGCGCCCAGGAGACAGCGGCCTACGAGCAGTACTTC. Encoded protein: CASSAQETAAYEQYF.

The chain couples TRBV5-1 to TRBJ1-5; D gene uncertain. V shed 2 bases and J shed 14 bases, with 17 bases lying between them. There are 13 residues in the CDR3. Germline loops: CDR1 SGHRS, CDR2 YFSETQ. The CDR3 spells CASSLQLFGVKHF. CDR3 bases: TGCGCCAGCAGCTTACAACTGTTCGGCGTAAAGCATTTT.

This clone has a single count. The chain employs TRBV10-3 and TRBJ1-1; the match to TRBD1 covers 10 bases. CDR1 and CDR2 (germline): ENHRY, SYGVKD. This CDR3 has 15 amino acids. V trimming: 5 bases; J trimming: 4 bases; junction bases outside the gene matches: 7. The CDR3 DNA reads TGTGCCATCAGTCGACAGGGGGCGCATAGCACTGAAGCTTTCTTT. It yields the protein CAISRQGAHSTEAFF.